This is a list of T cell receptor beta chains from one sample in a study of blood T cell repertoires in COVID-19. Method: immunoSEQ multiplex PCR; TCRdb's copy keeps in-frame clones and lacks some. The sample contains about 150,000 clones, 87% of which appear only once. Sequenced input: peripheral blood. These receptors all come from a woman in her sixties with active or convalescent COVID-19. Each CDR3 is given with its conserved first and last residue. The D gene is left open where the match is weak. Not every row has a clone size; where given, it reads once, few, many or a size class.

TRBJ1-1	TRBD1	TRBV11-3	-	CASSSGQGYTEAFF	TGTGCCAGCAGTTCAGGACAGGGGTACACTGAAGCTTTCTTT
TRBJ1-2	-	TRBV4-3	-	CASSPGLPYGYTF	TGCGCCAGCAGCCCAGGGCTCCCCTATGGCTACACCTTC
TRBJ1-4	-	TRBV27	-	CASRRGNEKLFF	TGTGCCAGCAGGCGAGGTAATGAAAAACTGTTTTTT
TRBJ2-7	-	TRBV6-2/TRBV6-3	-	CASSYHGQRSYEQYF	TGTGCCAGCAGTTATCATGGACAGAGATCCTACGAGCAGTACTTC
TRBJ1-1	-	TRBV6-6	few	CASSYPENTEAFF	TGTGCCAGCAGTTACCCAGAGAACACTGAAGCTTTCTTT
TRBJ2-5	TRBD1	TRBV6-5	-	CASRDREETQYF	TGTGCCAGCAGGGACAGGGAAGAGACCCAGTACTTC
TRBJ2-5	TRBD2	TRBV4-3	-	CASSQEFRGASGGFQETQYF	TGCGCCAGCAGCCAAGAGTTCCGGGGGGCTAGCGGGGGTTTCCAAGAGACCCAGTACTTC
TRBJ2-1	-	TRBV7-3	-	CASSLNSQGSYNEQFF	TGTGCCAGCAGCTTAAATTCGCAGGGCTCCTACAATGAGCAGTTCTTC
TRBJ1-1	TRBD1	TRBV29-1	-	CSAKTGRTEAFF	TGCAGCGCTAAGACAGGGCGCACTGAAGCTTTCTTT
TRBJ2-3	-	TRBV10-3	-	CAISEGLAPDTQYF	TGTGCCATCAGTGAAGGGCTAGCCCCAGATACGCAGTATTTT
TRBJ2-5	-	TRBV5-1	-	CASSRQGGETQYF	TGCGCCAGCAGCCGACAGGGAGGAGAGACCCAGTACTTC
TRBJ2-6	-	TRBV10-3	-	CAISESGSSGANVLTF	TGTGCCATCAGTGAGTCGGGGAGCTCTGGGGCCAACGTCCTGACTTTC
TRBJ2-3	-	TRBV18	-	CASSPALVRVDTQYF	TGTGCCAGCTCACCAGCGCTAGTTCGAGTAGATACGCAGTATTTT
TRBJ2-5	-	TRBV5-1	-	CASSFTGQETQYF	TGCGCCAGCAGCTTCACAGGGCAGGAGACCCAGTACTTC
TRBJ2-7	-	TRBV14	-	CASSPTGSNEQYF	TGTGCCAGCAGCCCTACAGGGAGTAACGAGCAGTACTTC
TRBJ2-5	TRBD1	TRBV19	-	CASSTTDRVETQYF	TGTGCCAGTAGTACCACCGACAGGGTTGAGACCCAGTACTTC
TRBJ1-4	-	TRBV11-2	-	CASSTRGATNEKLFF	TGTGCCAGCAGCACCCGGGGGGCAACTAATGAAAAACTGTTTTTT
TRBJ1-2	-	TRBV4-3	-	CASSQDMAVFNYGYTF	TGCGCCAGCAGCCAAGATATGGCAGTCTTTAACTATGGCTACACCTTC
TRBJ2-7	-	TRBV6-5	-	CASSYSRQGNYEQYF	TGTGCCAGCAGTTACTCGAGGCAGGGTAACTACGAGCAGTACTTC
TRBJ1-1	-	TRBV5-1	-	CASSLGPGGNTEAFF	TGCGCCAGCAGCTTGGGGCCCGGGGGTAACACTGAAGCTTTCTTT
TRBJ1-5	TRBD1	TRBV19	-	CAGGRTGGVNQPQHF	TGTGCCGGGGGTCGGACAGGGGGTGTAAATCAGCCCCAGCATTTT
TRBJ2-7	-	TRBV7-6	-	CASSQPDRRDEQYF	TGTGCCAGCAGCCAACCTGACAGGCGGGACGAGCAGTACTTC
TRBJ2-7	-	TRBV5-6	-	CASSTRIYEQYF	TGTGCCAGCAGCACTAGGATCTACGAGCAGTACTTC
TRBJ2-6	TRBD1	TRBV2	-	CACRTGSSGANVLTF	TGTGCCTGTAGGACAGGGAGCTCTGGGGCCAACGTCCTGACTTTC
TRBJ1-3	-	TRBV4-3	once	CASSQDVVPGGNTIYF	TGCGCCAGCAGCCAAGATGTGGTCCCGGGGGGAAACACCATATATTTT
TRBJ1-6	-	TRBV2	-	CASIRDTQRVNNSPLHF	TGTGCCAGCATCCGGGACACTCAAAGGGTCAATAATTCACCCCTCCACTTT
TRBJ2-7	TRBD1	TRBV4-1	-	CASSQVGTGGYEQYF	TGCGCCAGCAGCCAAGTCGGGACAGGGGGTTACGAGCAGTACTTC
TRBJ1-2	-	TRBV30	-	CAWDGALNYGYTF	TGTGCCTGGGATGGGGCCCTTAACTATGGCTACACCTTC
TRBJ2-1	TRBD2	TRBV11-2	-	CASRGLAGGPRNEQFF	TGTGCCAGCAGGGGACTAGCGGGGGGGCCGAGGAATGAGCAGTTCTTC
TRBJ1-5	TRBD1	TRBV19	few	CASSIEAGTGVQPQHF	TGTGCCAGTAGTATAGAGGCCGGGACAGGGGTTCAGCCCCAGCATTTT
TRBJ2-3	-	TRBV11-2	few	CASSLVGGDTQYF	TGTGCCAGCAGCTTAGTCGGGGGTGATACGCAGTATTTT
TRBJ2-7	TRBD2	TRBV9	-	CASSPTGRGGLDEQYF	TGTGCCAGCAGCCCCACGGGGCGGGGGGGCCTCGACGAGCAGTACTTC
TRBJ1-2	-	TRBV19	-	CASSKDTSTNYGYTF	TGTGCCAGTAGTAAGGACACTTCGACTAACTATGGCTACACCTTC
TRBJ2-3	-	TRBV7-2	-	CASSLLDTQYF	TGTGCCAGCAGCTTACTAGATACGCAGTATTTT
TRBJ2-3	-	TRBV7-3	-	CASSLIGGTDTQYF	TGTGCCAGCAGCTTAATCGGGGGCACAGATACGCAGTATTTT
TRBJ2-7	TRBD1	TRBV19	-	CASSVQGAYDEQYF	TGTGCCAGTAGTGTACAGGGGGCCTATGACGAGCAGTACTTC
TRBJ1-4	TRBD1	TRBV10-2	-	CASSPGQISTNEKLFF	TGCGCCAGTTCTCCGGGACAGATTTCAACTAATGAAAAACTGTTTTTT
TRBJ2-7	TRBD2	TRBV3-1/TRBV3-2	-	CASSPGTSFRPGGEEQYF	TGTGCCAGCAGCCCCGGGACTAGCTTCCGACCTGGAGGAGAAGAGCAGTACTTC
TRBJ2-1	TRBD1	TRBV29-1	-	CSAQQGPGSYNEQFF	TGCAGCGCGCAACAGGGGCCCGGCTCCTACAATGAGCAGTTCTTC
TRBJ2-2	-	TRBV13	-	CASSLGQNTGELFF	TGTGCCAGCAGCTTGGGACAGAACACCGGGGAGCTGTTTTTT
TRBJ1-1	TRBD1	TRBV6-5	-	CAGGDRGTEAFF	TGTGCCGGAGGGGACAGGGGCACTGAAGCTTTCTTT